These T cell receptor beta chains were read from a single sample in a study of cytomegalovirus exposure and HLA in healthy donors. Here immunoSEQ multiplex PCR was the method, and the copy in TCRdb shows in-frame clones only, minus some. The repertoire includes 130,000 to 150,000 clones, around four fifths of them detected once, and roughly 10% sits in the top ten. Sequenced input: PBMCs. Receptors originate from a woman aged 55-75 years in good health and CMV-seropositive. Both conserved end residues are part of each CDR3. The order of the fields is CDR3 protein, CDR3 DNA, D gene, clone size, V gene, J gene. D genes are given only for firm matches. Not every row has a clone size; where given, it reads once, few, many or a size class.

CASSPAAGRSYEQYF	TGTGCCAGCTCACCCGCGGCAGGGCGCTCCTACGAGCAGTACTTC	NA	NA	TRBV18	TRBJ2-7
CASSPKTGSYNEQFF	TGTGCCAGCAGCCCCAAGACGGGATCCTACAATGAGCAGTTCTTC	NA	few	TRBV7-9	TRBJ2-1
CASSLTFSSYEQYF	TGTGCCAGCAGTTTAACCTTTAGCTCCTACGAGCAGTACTTC	NA	NA	TRBV27	TRBJ2-7
CASKGQVVGELFF	TGTGCCAGTAAAGGACAGGTTGTCGGGGAGCTGTTTTTT	TRBD1	NA	TRBV19	TRBJ2-2
CASSLLSANEKLFF	TGTGCCAGCAGCTTATTATCAGCTAATGAAAAACTGTTTTTT	NA	NA	TRBV7-9	TRBJ1-4
CASSVAGQFQETQYF	TGTGCCAGCAGCGTGGCGGGACAGTTCCAAGAGACCCAGTACTTC	NA	NA	TRBV7-3	TRBJ2-5
CASRGTDEKLFF	TGTGCCAGCAGAGGGACTGACGAAAAACTGTTTTTT	NA	NA	TRBV5-4	TRBJ1-4
CASMGLDGDTQYF	TGTGCCAGTATGGGCCTGGATGGAGATACGCAGTATTTT	NA	NA	TRBV19	TRBJ2-3
CASSYSRGEQYF	TGTGCCAGCAGCTACTCTCGGGGAGAGCAGTACTTC	NA	many	TRBV5-6	TRBJ2-7
CASSPGRTGTDEQFF	TGCGCCAGCAGCCCGGGGCGGACAGGGACTGACGAGCAGTTCTTC	TRBD1	NA	TRBV4-3	TRBJ2-1
CAWSGSSEQYF	TGTGCCTGGAGTGGTAGTTCCGAGCAGTACTTC	NA	NA	TRBV30	TRBJ2-7